This TCR beta chain was captured in a study of cytotoxic CD8 clonotypes in ibrutinib-treated CLL. About the study: The patients, under 13 relapsed/refractory and under 16 treatment-naive, included approximately 18 who were IGHV unmutated.

Germline V gives CDR1 GTSNPN, CDR2 SVGIG (reference sequence). Trimming cost V 2 bases and J 4 bases, with 10 bases left between them. CDR3 length: 13 amino acids. Assay: immunoSEQ multiplex PCR; the TCRdb copy retains only in-frame clones and omits some. The data hold approximately 30,000 clones, with roughly 69% observed a single time. The material was PBMCs, obtained after 24 months of ibrutinib treatment. This chain links TRBV30 with TRBJ2-3, with D possibly being TRBD1 or TRBD2 (6 bases each). This clonotype was sampled from a human donor with chronic lymphocytic leukemia. The CDR3 is CAWSRGEADTQYF. CDR3 coding DNA: TGTGCCTGGAGTAGGGGGGAGGCAGATACGCAGTATTTT.